This T cell receptor (beta chain) was captured by sequencing in a study of CD8 T cells in ankylosing spondylitis. Preparation of TCR beta libraries was done by quantitative 5'-RACE with molecular barcodes. MiXCR, run by TCRdb on the 5' RACE reads, gives a single entry per CDR3 protein. The sample consists of roughly 38,000 distinct CDR3 sequences, 2.5% to 3.5% of them appearing once. This clonotype showed up many times. The target antigen is unknown. Study observations and caveats: Seemingly distinctive of ankylosing spondylitis blood was a TCR beta motif formed by eight highly homologous variants. Disease-linked clones were found to be CD8+ and relatively rare in peripheral blood. According to the report, clones linked to the disease were significantly enriched in matched synovial fluid samples taken from ankylosing spondylitis patients.

This receptor was obtained from a male donor with ankylosing spondylitis or in good health (not recorded which). The material sequenced was blood, either unsorted or a sorted T cell fraction (not recorded which).

The CDR3: CASSPRMAVDNYGYTF. CDR3 bases: TGTGCCAGCAGCCCCCGTATGGCAGTCGATAACTATGGCTACACCTTC. V gene TRBV9 combines with J gene TRBJ1-2; D unclear. The CDR3 spans 16 residues. V dropped 4 bases and J dropped 1 base, with 17 bases sitting between them. Germline CDR1 is SGDLS and CDR2 is YYNGEE.